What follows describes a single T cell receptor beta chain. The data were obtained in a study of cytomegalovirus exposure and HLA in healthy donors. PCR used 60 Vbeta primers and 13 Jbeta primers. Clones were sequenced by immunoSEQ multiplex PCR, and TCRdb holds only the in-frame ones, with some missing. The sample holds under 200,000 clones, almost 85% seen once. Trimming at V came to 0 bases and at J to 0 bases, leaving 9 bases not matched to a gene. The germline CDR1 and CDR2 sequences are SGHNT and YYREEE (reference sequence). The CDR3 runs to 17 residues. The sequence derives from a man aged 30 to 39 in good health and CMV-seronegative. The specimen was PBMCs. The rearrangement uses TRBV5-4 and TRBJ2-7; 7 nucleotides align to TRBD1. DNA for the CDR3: TGTGCCAGCAGCTTGGTAGAACAGGGGAAGAGCTCCTACGAGCAGTACTTC. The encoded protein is CASSLVEQGKSSYEQYF.